This T cell receptor beta chain was recorded in a study of T cells of healthy individuals. TCRdb called the 5' RACE reads again in MiXCR, with one record for every CDR3 protein. Of some 39,000 distinct CDR3 sequences listed, approximately 4.5% were seen once; the top ten hold about 10%. The CDR3 runs to 11 residues. V shed 6 bases and J shed 7 bases, with 6 bases lying between them. In germline, CDR1 is MNHEY, CDR2 SVGEGT. This clonotype was observed at least ten times. This sequence joins TRBV6-2 or TRBV6-3 and TRBJ2-2; D gene uncertain. The sequence derives from a human donor in good health. CDR3 sequence reads: CASRDGGELFF. The CDR3 bases are TGTGCCAGCAGGGACGGCGGGGAGCTGTTTTTT.